This T cell receptor (beta chain) was sequenced for a study of cytomegalovirus exposure and HLA in healthy donors listed by TCRdb under 2017. For the study in its entirety: An earlier analysis of some 550 of the donors reported 250 to 350 Gb of sequence data and 120 million or so unique TCR beta sequences from 150 million to 200 million T cells. An early release that covered about 600 HLA-typed donors contained approximately 300 gigabases of sequencing data and roughly 84 million unique TCR sequences. Among the roughly 400 genotyped donors, approximately 81% belonged to the genetic ancestry cluster associated with self-reported Caucasian donors. The study aimed to test whether cataloging public T cell receptors could reveal signatures of past pathogen exposure. The study profiled the T cell repertoires of around 700 subjects by immunosequencing and related them to cytomegalovirus serostatus. Besides the first cohort of approximately 710 subjects, a separate validation cohort made up of some 110 different subjects was used. To predict cytomegalovirus infection status, the study brought together high-throughput TCR immunosequencing, statistical association of individual TCRs with disease status, and machine learning. In a later analysis, previously published TCR beta repertoires from about 670 donors were re-analyzed and high-resolution HLA genotyping was added so that TCR occurrence patterns could be studied. The later analysis used no new phenotypic data to find candidate immune exposures, relying instead on TCR beta sequences and their occurrence across donors. An earlier analysis of approximately 630 of the donors applied high-throughput TCR beta sequencing to assess whether each TCR beta V gene segment acted as functional or pseudogenic. Donor age, sex, ethnicity and CMV serostatus were collected together with the repertoire data. In a later genetic analysis, genome-wide SNP genotypes for about 55% of the 666 donors were used, and that subset was treated as a discovery cohort. All discovery cohort repertoires had been generated on a single sequencing platform. HLA typing included class I and class II loci at four-digit resolution. The number of donors typed differed by locus, with roughly 629-640 for A, B, C, DRB1 and DQB1, around 500 for DQA1, about 610 for DPA1, and some 440 for DPB1. Roughly 5 DR-DQ haplotypes were treated as single units for association and clustering because of strong linkage in the cohort. Among some 400 genotyped donors of the cohort, an average of roughly 230,000 unique TCR beta nucleotide sequences was sequenced per donor, of which 15% to 20% were non-productive.

Per the germline V gene, MRHNA is the CDR1 and SNTAGT is the CDR2. Trimming costs V 2 bases and J 1 base, and their ends lie 7 bases apart. The CDR3 runs 14 amino acids, cysteine and phenylalanine included. Of the read, only the CDR3 DNA is kept; its 42 bases are in frame from base 1. Libraries came from the immunoSEQ multiplex PCR assay. The multiplex PCR relied on a mix of 60 forward primers for TCR Vbeta segments and 13 reverse primers for TCR Jbeta segments. Amplification of the CDR3 region of rearranged TCR beta genes was performed with a multiplex PCR assay on genomic DNA. Amplified TCR beta libraries were sequenced as 87-base-pair reads on the Illumina HiSeq System. On the authors' methods: In a later analysis, 70 million to 95 million unique TCR beta chains were counted across the approximately 640 repertoires, and roughly 11 million of these chains were shared by at least two donors. To remove PCR and sequencing errors, raw reads were error-corrected and collapsed into unique sequences using a nearest-neighbor algorithm that merged closely related sequences. CDR3 sequences were aligned to IMGT reference sequences to assign V, D and J gene segments. For a sequence to be retained, a match of at least six nucleotides was required to both a V gene segment and a J gene segment. A rearrangement counted as productive if the CDR3 had no stop codons and remained in frame with V and J, and every other rearrangement counted as non-productive. Following IMGT convention, CDR3 was defined as the stretch from the second conserved V-encoded cysteine to the conserved J-encoded phenylalanine. Sequences without an unambiguous match to a single V gene segment were excluded from the earlier analysis of over 500 of the donors. An earlier analysis of several hundred of the donors called V segments functional above 56.7% productive rearrangements and segregating when the between-donor standard deviation exceeded 5%. To diagnose cytomegalovirus status from the catalog of TCR beta chain sequences, a statistical classification framework was built. V and J gene assignment, in a later analysis, came from comparing TCR nucleotide sequences with IMGT/GENE-DB human TR gene sequences. In a later analysis, CDR3 sequences and most-parsimonious VDJ recombination scenarios were assigned using the TCRdist pipeline. In a later analysis, each TCR beta chain was defined by its CDR3 amino acid sequence together with its V-gene family, and reads lacking a unique V-gene family were excluded. A later analysis removed 550 to 650 highly shared, low-generation-probability nucleotide sequences to deal with suspected cross-contamination and a sequencing artifact. A later analysis calculated a clonal expansion index for each public chain from normalized within-repertoire ranks of inferred template counts. Generation probabilities in a later analysis came from a VDJ recombination model fitted to out-of-frame rearrangements, and those results were checked against IGoR. Hypergeometric tests were used in a later analysis to score TCR-TCR, TCR-HLA and TCR-CMV co-occurrence, with a repertoire-size bias correction applied to the TCR pairs. To estimate false discovery rates, a later analysis permuted the HLA or CMV assignments 20 times. In a later analysis, co-occurring TCRs were grouped using DBSCAN, with TCRdist sequence similarity added in when clustering inside HLA-allele-positive subsets. Repertoires with fewer than 30,000 or more than 120,000 public chains were left out of co-occurrence clustering, as were several repertoires with anomalous nucleotide sharing. TCRdb mirrors the immuneACCESS table, restricted to in-frame sequences. Some clones are absent from its copies; in checked studies, under half trace to an unresolved V gene, and the reason for the others is unknown. D and trimming were read from the DNA, whereas the V and J calls and clone size are those reported in that table. The sample table shows 120,000 to 150,000 clones, and around three quarters are seen once. In total, the top ten clones hold 1.5% to 2% of the sample.

The cohort consisted of some 670 healthy bone marrow donors. At the time of sampling, every cohort member was nominally healthy, though immune exposures that went unrecorded were likely present. The donor tested CMV seronegative, placing the donor among the 350 or so seronegative members of the cohort. Every donor gave a peripheral blood sample, and the peripheral blood mononuclear cells from that sample were used for TCR beta sequencing. The Qiagen DNeasy Blood Extraction Kit was used to extract genomic DNA from the blood cell samples. Broader findings and caveats from the paper: Sequencing depth was assumed to be roughly uniform across donors in the presence/absence analyses, though that assumption may not hold. The study gave a list of about 150 TCR beta chains associated with cytomegalovirus. In a later analysis, the rate of TCR association differed among HLA loci, with DRB1 alleles having the most associated TCRs and HLA-C alleles having the fewest. Most CMV-associated TCR beta chains appeared to be HLA-restricted in a later analysis, and the HLA associations seemed to be driven largely by CMV exposure. When HLA alleles, especially DR and DQ, strongly co-occurred, TCR associations were difficult to assign to individual alleles. In a later genetic analysis, a missense DCLRE1C variant was associated with V-gene and J-gene trimming of TCR beta chains, and the association was replicated in an independent cohort. A later analysis reported that several top co-occurrence clusters appeared linked to parvovirus B19, influenza, CMV and Epstein-Barr virus. According to the authors, the approach could potentially be generalized to other disease states and immunological phenotypes. Compared with the approximately 670-donor mean, donors in an Asian-associated ancestry cluster had fewer N-insertions in productive TCRs, according to a later genetic analysis. The cohort was sequenced for TCR beta chains only, and without alpha or paired-chain data the features that could be detected were limited. A further reported finding was that TCR beta sequences accurately predicted the HLA-A and HLA-B alleles for most subjects in the first cohort. The sequencing pipeline was judged likely to have produced a cluster of highly shared sequence variants as a technical artifact. Correlated functional status among segregating V segments might be attributable to linkage disequilibrium, but an unknown experimental factor could not be ruled out. Compared with equally common non-associated chains, HLA-associated TCR beta chains in a later analysis were more clonally expanded and had lower generation probabilities. The only immune exposure information available for the cohort was CMV serostatus. An earlier analysis of some 560 of the donors showed that most TCR beta V segments appeared in productive rearrangements either about 87% or about 30% of the time, which broadly matched IMGT annotations. While some public TCRs were present in many individuals, most TCR sequences turned up only very rarely across donors. At a false discovery rate of 0.05, a later analysis linked fewer than 20,000 TCR beta sequences to specific HLA alleles. Because counts were too low, roughly 17 rarely observed V segments, including chromosome 9 orphons, were left out of the earlier analysis of a few hundred of the donors. Cytomegalovirus status was reported to be diagnosed by the classifier with high specificity and sensitivity in both the original and validation cohorts. Some IMGT-functional V segments, including TRBV6-2 and TRBV6-3, could not be told apart with the 87-base-pair reads, so those segments were excluded. Because some donors lacked HLA typing at each locus, the association tests relied only on the typed subset. In vitro tests confirmed that a few of the cytomegalovirus-associated TCR beta chains recognize cytomegalovirus antigens.

For this clone: Its binding antigen is unknown. The record has no base qualities; no much larger clone is one base away.

The chain is made from TRBV6-4 and TRBJ2-3, and possibly TRBD1, on 6 matching bases. The sequenced sample consisted of PBMCs. This sequence originates from a man between 40 and 49 years old in good health and CMV-seronegative. DNA sequence: TGTGCCAGCAGTGACGCAGGGGGCACAGATACGCAGTATTTT. Translated, this is CASSDAGGTDTQYF.